The 32 T cell receptor beta chains presented below share a single source sample, sequenced in a study of cytomegalovirus exposure and HLA in healthy donors. With 60 Vbeta and 13 Jbeta primers, the PCR was carried out. The data were produced by immunoSEQ multiplex PCR, yet TCRdb's version contains in-frame clones alone and is incomplete. This table holds some 140,000 clones, roughly four fifths found once. The sequenced sample consisted of PBMCs. Every receptor here comes from a female donor in good health and CMV-seropositive.

This clone was seen more than once but under ten times. The chain couples TRBV27 to TRBJ2-1; the match to TRBD2 covers 12 bases. The germline V gene encodes CDR1 MNHEY and CDR2 SMNVEV (reference sequence). Trimming removed 3 bases from V and 4 bases from J; junction bases left unmatched: 13. The CDR3 runs to 19 residues. CDR3 in amino acids: CASSFPTSGSSPSYNEQFF. The CDR3 DNA is TGTGCCAGCAGTTTTCCGACTAGCGGGAGCTCCCCCTCTTACAATGAGCAGTTCTTC.

The rearrangement uses TRBV6-5 and TRBJ2-7, with 8 bases fitting TRBD2. The germline V gene has CDR1 MNHEY and CDR2 SVGAGI. J gave up 2 bases and V 5 bases, and 8 bases lay outside the gene matches. This CDR3 spans 15 amino acids. The CDR3 DNA reads TGTGCCAGCAGTAAAGGACTAGCTCGAACCTACGAGCAGTACTTC. Its protein is CASSKGLARTYEQYF.

This clone showed up just a few times. This chain links TRBV28 with TRBJ1-6; tentatively, D is TRBD1 (5 bases). The CDR3 length is 16 residues. Trimming shortened V by 3 bases and J by 6 bases, and 15 bases separated the two germline ends. Germline values: CDR1 MDHEN, CDR2 SYDVKM. This CDR3 reads CASSLWGGNTNSPLHF. The CDR3 DNA follows: TGTGCCAGCAGTTTGTGGGGGGGGAACACTAATTCACCCCTCCACTTT.

The chain links TRBV7-9 to TRBJ1-4; no reliable D call. The CDR3 length is 15 residues. Per germline, CDR1 SEHNR and CDR2 FQNEAQ (reference sequence). Trimming took off 1 base at V and 5 bases at J, with 11 bases between the two ends. The CDR3 region is CASSLERAVNEKLFF. The DNA for the CDR3 is TGTGCCAGCAGCTTAGAGAGGGCCGTGAATGAAAAACTGTTTTTT.

The chain is built from TRBV5-1 and TRBJ2-2; D is perhaps TRBD1 (6 bases). V dropped 4 bases and J dropped 1 base, with 11 bases sitting between them. In germline, CDR1 is SGHRS, CDR2 YFSETQ. CDR3 size: 15 residues. The CDR3 DNA follows: TGCGCCAGCAGCCATGGACAGATGAACACCGGGGAGCTGTTTTTT. This encodes CASSHGQMNTGELFF.

This chain connects TRBV6-5 to TRBJ1-1; TRBD1 matches 7 bases. J lost 6 bases, V lost 5 bases, and 12 bases had no gene match. Per the germline V gene, CDR1 is MNHEY and CDR2 is SVGAGI. The CDR3 sequence is 15 residues long. In DNA, the CDR3 is TGTGCCAGCAGTCAAAGACAGGGCGGGTTCGCTGAAGCTTTCTTT. Translation gives CASSQRQGGFAEAFF.

The chain carries TRBV7-3 and TRBJ2-7; a weak D match, TRBD1 (5 bases). The V end lost 2 bases, the J end lost 3 bases, and 14 bases lay between the germline ends. The CDR3 loop spans 15 amino acids. Germline V CDR1 and CDR2: SGHTA, FQGTGA. The CDR3 region is CASSLYQGLDYEQYF. The CDR3 DNA is TGTGCCAGCAGCTTATATCAGGGTTTGGACTACGAGCAGTACTTC.

V gene TRBV27 combines with J gene TRBJ1-1, with D perhaps TRBD1 (6 bases). V lost 5 bases to trimming and J lost 1 base, with 14 bases between them. The CDR3 has 15 residues. From germline, CDR1 is MNHEY and CDR2 SMNVEV (reference sequence). The CDR3 DNA follows: TGTGCCAGCAGTACTACCAGGGGAAGGAACACTGAAGCTTTCTTT. This gives the protein CASSTTRGRNTEAFF.

The chain carries TRBV28 and TRBJ2-7; the match to TRBD1 covers 7 bases. The germline CDR1 and CDR2 sequences are MDHEN and SYDVKM. V gave up 5 bases and J gave up 5 bases; unmatched junction bases: 12. The CDR3 contains 15 residues. The CDR3 DNA sequence: TGTGCCAGCAGTACGACAGGGTTATTTAGGGACGAGCAGTACTTC. It translates to CASSTTGLFRDEQYF.

The chain joins TRBV10-3 to TRBJ1-2; the D gene is possibly TRBD1 (5 bases). The V end lost 4 bases, the J end lost 2 bases, and 11 bases lay between the germline ends. CDR1 is ENHRY and CDR2 is SYGVKD in the germline V gene. The CDR3 contains 14 residues. In nucleotides, the CDR3 is TGTGCCATCAGTGCAGACAGTTTCAACTATGGCTACACCTTC. Its protein is CAISADSFNYGYTF.

The chain combines TRBV7-6 with TRBJ2-1; 11 bases are a match to TRBD2. V dropped 5 bases and J dropped 8; count of bases not matched to a gene: 8. Germline CDR1 is SGHVS and CDR2 is FNYEAQ. CDR3 length: 15 amino acids. CDR3 sequence (DNA): TGTGCCAGCAGCCAGACTAGCGGGATGGGGCATGAGCAGTTCTTC. Translated, it gives CASSQTSGMGHEQFF.

The chain employs TRBV9 and TRBJ2-2; D remains unclear. Trimming shortened V by 4 bases and J by 3 bases, and 4 bases separated the two germline ends. The CDR3 runs to 12 residues. Germline CDR1 SGDLS, CDR2 YYNGEE. CDR3 nucleotides: TGTGCCAGCAGCCCATACACCGGGGAGCTGTTTTTT. As protein: CASSPYTGELFF.

This chain connects TRBV6-1 to TRBJ2-5, with D possibly being TRBD1 (5 bases). The CDR3 covers 16 residues. Germline assignment: CDR1 MNHNS and CDR2 SASEGT. V gave up 3 bases and J gave up 5 bases, with 19 bases separating them. CDR3 in DNA: TGTGCCAGCAGTGAGATGGGCTTGGGGCGCGCGGAGACCCAGTACTTC. Protein sequence: CASSEMGLGRAETQYF.

CDR3 sequence reads: CASSPRGGGEQFF. The CDR3 coding sequence is TGTGCCAGCAGTCCAAGAGGGGGAGGGGAGCAGTTCTTC. This rearrangement joins TRBV6-6 to TRBJ2-1; a weak D match, TRBD2 (7 bases). The CDR3 consists of 13 residues. Per the germline V gene, CDR1 is MNHNY and CDR2 is SVGAGI (reference sequence). The germline V and J ends were trimmed by 5 bases and 10 bases, with 15 bases remaining between them.

The sample holds a few counts of this clone. The V call is TRBV28, the J call TRBJ2-7, with D maybe TRBD1 (6 bases). The CDR3 sequence is 15 residues long. In germline, CDR1 is MDHEN, CDR2 SYDVKM. The V end lost 4 bases, the J end lost 3 bases, and 16 bases lay between the germline ends. The chain's CDR3 is CASSSMGAGRYEQYF. CDR3 nucleotide sequence: TGTGCCAGCAGTTCAATGGGGGCGGGCCGCTACGAGCAGTACTTC.

The V gene is TRBV2, the J gene TRBJ2-5; the match to TRBD2 covers 9 bases. J was trimmed by 5 bases and V by 2 bases; bases with no gene match: 6. This CDR3 region has 15 residues. The germline gives CDR1 SNHLY, CDR2 FYNNEI. The chain's CDR3 is CASSEPGAGGETQYF. CDR3 sequence (DNA): TGTGCCAGCAGTGAACCGGGGGCGGGGGGGGAGACCCAGTACTTC.

The J gene is TRBJ1-3, the V gene TRBV7-9; D perhaps matches TRBD1 (5 bases). The CDR3 extends over 13 amino acids. CDR1 SEHNR and CDR2 FQNEAQ come from the germline V gene (reference sequence). The V end was cut by 10 bases, the J end by 0 bases, with 10 bases between. CDR3 loop: CATVRGSGNTIYF. CDR3 nucleotides: TGTGCCACCGTAAGGGGCTCTGGAAACACCATATATTTT.

The rearrangement uses TRBV9 and TRBJ2-2, with 9 bases identical to TRBD1. The CDR3 is made up of 16 amino acids. Trimming took 5 bases from V and 4 from J; bases not matched to a gene: 9. CDR1 is SGDLS and CDR2 is YYNGEE in the germline V gene. The DNA of the CDR3 is TGTGCCAGCAGGGGGACGGGACAGGGTAGCACCGGGGAGCTGTTTTTT. Its protein product is CASRGTGQGSTGELFF.

This chain links TRBV2 with TRBJ2-1; D is possibly TRBD2 (5 bases). The CDR3 consists of 16 residues. Between the trimmed V and J ends, which lost 2 bases and 1 base, there was a span of 12 bases. Germline V gene data show CDR1 as SNHLY and CDR2 as FYNNEI. The CDR3 region is CASSEPRARSYNEQFF. The CDR3 DNA reads TGTGCCAGCAGTGAACCGCGGGCGCGTTCCTACAATGAGCAGTTCTTC. Full variable domain (remainder filled in from reference TRBV2 and TRBJ2-1): EPEVTQTPSHQVTQMGQEVILRCVPISNHLYFYWYRQILGQKVEFLVSFYNNEISEKSEIFDDQFSVERPDGSNFTLKIRSTKLEDSAMYFCASSEPRARSYNEQFFGPGTRLTVL.

The rearrangement links TRBV7-6 to TRBJ2-2, with D possibly being TRBD2 (6 bases). Trimming removed 2 bases at V and 5 bases at J, with 12 bases between. The CDR3 contains 15 residues. Germline V gene sequence: CDR1 SGHVS, CDR2 FNYEAQ. CDR3 sequence (DNA): TGTGCCAGCAGCTTAAGCGGGCCGTCGACCGGGGAGCTGTTTTTT. Protein: CASSLSGPSTGELFF.

This chain connects TRBV6-5 to TRBJ1-3, with D unclear. Germline CDR1 and CDR2: MNHEY and SVGAGI. Deletions cut 8 bases from V and 0 bases from J, with 8 bases between. CDR3 length equals 13 residues. CDR3 nucleotide sequence: TGTGCCAGCGGCACCATCTCTGGAAACACCATATATTTT. This sequence encodes CASGTISGNTIYF.

V gene TRBV6-5 combines with J gene TRBJ2-4; 7 bases align to TRBD2. J gave up 1 base and V 4 bases, and 4 bases lay outside the gene matches. The CDR3 extends over 15 amino acids. The germline CDR1 and CDR2 sequences are MNHEY and SVGAGI. CDR3 nucleotides: TGTGCCAGCAGTTTGGACGGGGGGGCCAAAAACATTCAGTACTTC. Translated, it gives CASSLDGGAKNIQYF.

This clone was seen just once. V is TRBV18 and J is TRBJ2-6, with D possibly being TRBD1 (5 bases). Germline loops: CDR1 KGHSH, CDR2 LQKENI. Trimming took off 3 bases at V and 1 base at J, with 10 bases between the two ends. This CDR3 comprises 16 residues. The CDR3 sequence: CASSPPQGSGANVLTF. The CDR3 nucleotides read TGTGCCAGCTCACCGCCTCAGGGTTCTGGGGCCAACGTCCTGACTTTC.

The chain uses TRBV5-1 and TRBJ1-1; 7 bases align to TRBD1. Germline V gene lookup returns CDR1 SGHRS and CDR2 YFSETQ. V shed 0 bases, J shed 1 base, and the junction held 3 bases outside the gene matches. The CDR3 has 15 amino acids. This CDR3 is CASSLEEGANTEAFF. In nucleotides, the CDR3 is TGCGCCAGCAGCTTGGAGGAGGGGGCGAACACTGAAGCTTTCTTT.

The chain uses TRBV29-1 and TRBJ1-2, with D unclear. Trimming left V 6 bases short and J 0 bases short, with 11 bases between. This CDR3 has 13 amino acids. The germline gives CDR1 SQVTM, CDR2 ANQGSEA. This CDR3 reads CSVQILANYGYTF. Written as DNA, the CDR3 is TGCAGCGTCCAAATTTTAGCTAACTATGGCTACACCTTC.

V usage is TRBV19 and J usage is TRBJ2-3; 11 nucleotides align to TRBD2. The V and J ends lost 6 bases and 1 base, in that order; junction bases with no gene match: 6. This CDR3 contains 16 residues. Germline V gene lookup returns CDR1 LNHDA and CDR2 SQIVND (reference sequence). The CDR3 nucleotides are TGTGCCAGTAGCCCCGTACTAGCGGGAGGCACAGATACGCAGTATTTT. Amino acids: CASSPVLAGGTDTQYF.

The sample holds a few counts of this clone. V is TRBV27 and J is TRBJ1-4, with TRBD1 identical over 8 bases. From germline, CDR1 is MNHEY and CDR2 SMNVEV (reference sequence). Unmatched junction bases numbered 8, after V lost 5 bases and J lost 0 bases. The CDR3 length is 17 residues. CDR3 bases: TGTGCCAGCAGTCCCGGGGACAGGCTCCCAACTAATGAAAAACTGTTTTTT. Translated, it gives CASSPGDRLPTNEKLFF.

The rearrangement links TRBV9 to TRBJ1-5; 7 bases line up with TRBD1. After removal of 3 bases from V and 3 bases from J, the junction contained 3 bases not matched to a gene. The length of the CDR3 is 14 residues. The germline CDR1 and CDR2 sequences are SGDLS and YYNGEE. The CDR3 loop is CASSGQGFNQPQHF. DNA for the CDR3: TGTGCCAGCAGCGGACAGGGATTCAATCAGCCCCAGCATTTT. Full variable domain (outside the CDR3, taken from reference TRBV9 and TRBJ1-5): DSGVTQTPKHLITATGQRVTLRCSPRSGDLSVYWYQQSLDQGLQFLIQYYNGEERAKGNILERFSAQQFPDLHSELNLSSLELGDSALYFCASSGQGFNQPQHFGDGTRLSIL.

The chain carries TRBV28 and TRBJ1-2; D not resolved. The CDR3 length is 15 residues. From germline, CDR1 is MDHEN and CDR2 SYDVKM. V was pared by 5 bases and J by 4 bases, with 17 bases between. CDR3 nucleotide sequence: TGTGCCAGCAGTACTCGAGGGAGTACTTCCTATGGCTACACCTTC. Amino acids: CASSTRGSTSYGYTF.

The J gene is TRBJ1-1, the V gene TRBV5-1; D ambiguous. Germline CDR1 and CDR2: SGHRS and YFSETQ. The CDR3 runs 15 residues. The ends were cut back, 0 bases at V and 1 base at J, with 10 bases in the middle. The CDR3 spells CASSLAINRNTEAFF. As DNA, the CDR3 is TGCGCCAGCAGCTTGGCGATTAACAGGAACACTGAAGCTTTCTTT.

The chain carries TRBV19 and TRBJ1-1; TRBD1 might be the D (5 bases). V shed 7 bases and J shed 1 base, with 13 bases lying between them. This CDR3 has 14 residues. The germline V gene has CDR1 LNHDA and CDR2 SQIVND (reference sequence). CDR3 DNA sequence: TGTGCCAGTAACGCCGGGGGGTGGAACACTGAAGCTTTCTTT. Translating it yields CASNAGGWNTEAFF.

In this sample, this clone turned up once. The gene calls are TRBV7-3 and TRBJ1-1; unclear D gene. V lost 3 bases, J lost 3 bases, and 8 bases lay in between. The CDR3 is 13 residues long. Germline assignment: CDR1 SGHTA and CDR2 FQGTGA. DNA for the CDR3: TGTGCCAGCAGCTTGCAGAGGGACACTGAAGCTTTCTTT. It specifies CASSLQRDTEAFF.